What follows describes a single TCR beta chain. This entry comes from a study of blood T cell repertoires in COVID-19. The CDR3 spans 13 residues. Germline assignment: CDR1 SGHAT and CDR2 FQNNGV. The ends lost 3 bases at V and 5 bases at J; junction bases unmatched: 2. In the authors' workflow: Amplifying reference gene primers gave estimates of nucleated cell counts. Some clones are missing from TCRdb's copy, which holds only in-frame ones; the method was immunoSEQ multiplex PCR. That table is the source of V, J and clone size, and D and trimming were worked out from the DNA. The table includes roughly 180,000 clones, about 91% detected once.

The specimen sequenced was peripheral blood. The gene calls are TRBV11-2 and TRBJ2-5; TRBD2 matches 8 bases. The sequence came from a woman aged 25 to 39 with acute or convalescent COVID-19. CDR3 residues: CASSFGLAETQYF. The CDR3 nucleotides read TGTGCCAGCAGCTTTGGACTAGCCGAGACCCAGTACTTC.